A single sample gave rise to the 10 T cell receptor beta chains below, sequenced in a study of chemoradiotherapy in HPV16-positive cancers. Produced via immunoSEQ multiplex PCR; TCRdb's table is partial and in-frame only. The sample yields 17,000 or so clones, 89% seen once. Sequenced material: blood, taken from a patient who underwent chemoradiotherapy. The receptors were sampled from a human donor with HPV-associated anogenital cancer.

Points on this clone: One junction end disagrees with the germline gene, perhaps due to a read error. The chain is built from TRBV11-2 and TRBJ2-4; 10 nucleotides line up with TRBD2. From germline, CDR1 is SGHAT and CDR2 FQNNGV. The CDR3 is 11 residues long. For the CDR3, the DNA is TGTGCCAGCAGCTCTATAGCGGGAGGAGACTTC. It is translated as CASSSIAGGDF.

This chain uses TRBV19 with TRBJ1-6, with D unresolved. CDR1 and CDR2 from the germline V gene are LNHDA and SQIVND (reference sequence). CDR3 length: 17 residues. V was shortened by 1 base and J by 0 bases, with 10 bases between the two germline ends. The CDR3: CASSIAPALSYNSPLHF. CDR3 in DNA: TGTGCCAGTAGTATAGCGCCGGCCCTCTCCTATAATTCACCCCTCCACTTT.

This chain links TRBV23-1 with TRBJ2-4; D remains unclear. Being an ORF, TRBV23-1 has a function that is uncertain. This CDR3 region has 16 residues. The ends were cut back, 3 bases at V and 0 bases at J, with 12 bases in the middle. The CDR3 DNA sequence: TGCGCCAGCAGTCAGCCTCTCCCTACAGCCAAAAACATTCAGTACTTC. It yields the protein CASSQPLPTAKNIQYF.

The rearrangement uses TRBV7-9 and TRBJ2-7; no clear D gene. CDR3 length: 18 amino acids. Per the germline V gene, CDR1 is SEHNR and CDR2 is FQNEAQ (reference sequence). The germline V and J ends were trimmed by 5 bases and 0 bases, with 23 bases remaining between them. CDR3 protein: CASSTFTFRKASSYEQYF. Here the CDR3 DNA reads TGTGCCAGCAGCACGTTCACCTTCCGAAAGGCTAGCTCCTACGAGCAGTACTTC.

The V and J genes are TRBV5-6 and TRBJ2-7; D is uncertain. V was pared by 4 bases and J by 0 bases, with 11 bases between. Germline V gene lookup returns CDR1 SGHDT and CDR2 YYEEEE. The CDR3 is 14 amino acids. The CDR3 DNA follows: TGTGCCAGCAGCCCCGACGGTTTCTCCTACGAGCAGTACTTC. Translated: CASSPDGFSYEQYF.

DNA of the CDR3: TGTGCCAGCACCCTTAGCGGAGGTACGCAGTATTTT. Residues: CASTLSGGTQYF. The chain is built from TRBV6-6 and TRBJ2-3, with D tentatively TRBD2 (6 bases). In germline, CDR1 is MNHNY, CDR2 SVGAGI (reference sequence). The germline V and J ends were trimmed by 7 bases and 8 bases, with 13 bases remaining between them. The CDR3 covers 12 residues.

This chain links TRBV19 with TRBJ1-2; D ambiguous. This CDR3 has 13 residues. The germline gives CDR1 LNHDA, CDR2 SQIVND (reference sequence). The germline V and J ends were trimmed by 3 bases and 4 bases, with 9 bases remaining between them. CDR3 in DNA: TGTGCCAGTAGTATTCAAGGGTCCTATGGCTACACCTTC. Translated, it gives CASSIQGSYGYTF.

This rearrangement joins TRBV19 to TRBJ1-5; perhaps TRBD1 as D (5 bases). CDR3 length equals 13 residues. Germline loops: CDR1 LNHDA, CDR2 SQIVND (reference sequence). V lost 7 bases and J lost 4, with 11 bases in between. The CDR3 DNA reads TGTGCCAGTACGTTGGGGGGTAATCAGCCCCAGCATTTT. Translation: CASTLGGNQPQHF. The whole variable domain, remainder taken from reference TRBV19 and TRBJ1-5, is DGGITQSPKYLFRKEGQNVTLSCEQNLNHDAMYWYRQDPGQGLRLIYYSQIVNDFQKGDIAEGYSVSREKKESFPLTVTSAQKNPTAFYLCASTLGGNQPQHFGDGTRLSIL.

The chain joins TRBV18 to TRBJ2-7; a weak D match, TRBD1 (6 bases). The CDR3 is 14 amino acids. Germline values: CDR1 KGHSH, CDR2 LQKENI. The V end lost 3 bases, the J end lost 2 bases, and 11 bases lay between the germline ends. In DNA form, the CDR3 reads TGTGCCAGCTCACCTTCGACAGGACCCTACGAGCAGTACTTC. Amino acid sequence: CASSPSTGPYEQYF. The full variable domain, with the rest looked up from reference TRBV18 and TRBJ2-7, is NAGVMQNPRHLVRRRGQEARLRCSPMKGHSHVYWYRQLPEEGLKFMVYLQKENIIDESGMPKERFSAEFPKEGPSILRIQQVVRGDSAAYFCASSPSTGPYEQYFGPGTRLTVT.

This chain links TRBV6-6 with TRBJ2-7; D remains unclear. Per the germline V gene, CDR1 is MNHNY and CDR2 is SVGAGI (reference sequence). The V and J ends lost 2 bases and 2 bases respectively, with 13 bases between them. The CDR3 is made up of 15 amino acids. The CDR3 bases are TGTGCCAGCAGTTACCTCTCCACGGTCACCTACGAGCAGTACTTC. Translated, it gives CASSYLSTVTYEQYF.